This TCR beta chain emerged from a study of long-term antiretroviral therapy in people with HIV. Study-wide results and limits: Controls showed broader CDR3 length ranges than did the HIV repertoires. Despite increasing after ART, diversity remained lower than that of transplant donor controls.

The V end lost 4 bases, the J end lost 2 bases, and 14 bases lay between the germline ends. The length of the CDR3 is 15 residues. The germline gives CDR1 SEHNR, CDR2 FQNEAQ (reference sequence). Turning to this clone: Its matching antigen is unknown.

This was the immunoSEQ v3.0 assay at survey level. Per-sample TRB depth target: roughly 35,000-55,000 T-cell genomes. Sequencing was performed with immunoSEQ multiplex PCR; in TCRdb, only in-frame clones are kept and a portion is missing. The sample shows 30,000 to 40,000 clones, approximately 85% of them seen only once. The specimen was unsorted PBMCs, collected 3.3 years after starting antiretroviral therapy. This sequence joins TRBV7-9 and TRBJ1-1, with a tentative D call TRBD1 (6 bases). The receptor comes from a young man with HIV. The CDR3 DNA reads TGTGCCAGCAGCTCGAGGGACAAACCTAACACTGAAGCTTTCTTT. This translates into CASSSRDKPNTEAFF.